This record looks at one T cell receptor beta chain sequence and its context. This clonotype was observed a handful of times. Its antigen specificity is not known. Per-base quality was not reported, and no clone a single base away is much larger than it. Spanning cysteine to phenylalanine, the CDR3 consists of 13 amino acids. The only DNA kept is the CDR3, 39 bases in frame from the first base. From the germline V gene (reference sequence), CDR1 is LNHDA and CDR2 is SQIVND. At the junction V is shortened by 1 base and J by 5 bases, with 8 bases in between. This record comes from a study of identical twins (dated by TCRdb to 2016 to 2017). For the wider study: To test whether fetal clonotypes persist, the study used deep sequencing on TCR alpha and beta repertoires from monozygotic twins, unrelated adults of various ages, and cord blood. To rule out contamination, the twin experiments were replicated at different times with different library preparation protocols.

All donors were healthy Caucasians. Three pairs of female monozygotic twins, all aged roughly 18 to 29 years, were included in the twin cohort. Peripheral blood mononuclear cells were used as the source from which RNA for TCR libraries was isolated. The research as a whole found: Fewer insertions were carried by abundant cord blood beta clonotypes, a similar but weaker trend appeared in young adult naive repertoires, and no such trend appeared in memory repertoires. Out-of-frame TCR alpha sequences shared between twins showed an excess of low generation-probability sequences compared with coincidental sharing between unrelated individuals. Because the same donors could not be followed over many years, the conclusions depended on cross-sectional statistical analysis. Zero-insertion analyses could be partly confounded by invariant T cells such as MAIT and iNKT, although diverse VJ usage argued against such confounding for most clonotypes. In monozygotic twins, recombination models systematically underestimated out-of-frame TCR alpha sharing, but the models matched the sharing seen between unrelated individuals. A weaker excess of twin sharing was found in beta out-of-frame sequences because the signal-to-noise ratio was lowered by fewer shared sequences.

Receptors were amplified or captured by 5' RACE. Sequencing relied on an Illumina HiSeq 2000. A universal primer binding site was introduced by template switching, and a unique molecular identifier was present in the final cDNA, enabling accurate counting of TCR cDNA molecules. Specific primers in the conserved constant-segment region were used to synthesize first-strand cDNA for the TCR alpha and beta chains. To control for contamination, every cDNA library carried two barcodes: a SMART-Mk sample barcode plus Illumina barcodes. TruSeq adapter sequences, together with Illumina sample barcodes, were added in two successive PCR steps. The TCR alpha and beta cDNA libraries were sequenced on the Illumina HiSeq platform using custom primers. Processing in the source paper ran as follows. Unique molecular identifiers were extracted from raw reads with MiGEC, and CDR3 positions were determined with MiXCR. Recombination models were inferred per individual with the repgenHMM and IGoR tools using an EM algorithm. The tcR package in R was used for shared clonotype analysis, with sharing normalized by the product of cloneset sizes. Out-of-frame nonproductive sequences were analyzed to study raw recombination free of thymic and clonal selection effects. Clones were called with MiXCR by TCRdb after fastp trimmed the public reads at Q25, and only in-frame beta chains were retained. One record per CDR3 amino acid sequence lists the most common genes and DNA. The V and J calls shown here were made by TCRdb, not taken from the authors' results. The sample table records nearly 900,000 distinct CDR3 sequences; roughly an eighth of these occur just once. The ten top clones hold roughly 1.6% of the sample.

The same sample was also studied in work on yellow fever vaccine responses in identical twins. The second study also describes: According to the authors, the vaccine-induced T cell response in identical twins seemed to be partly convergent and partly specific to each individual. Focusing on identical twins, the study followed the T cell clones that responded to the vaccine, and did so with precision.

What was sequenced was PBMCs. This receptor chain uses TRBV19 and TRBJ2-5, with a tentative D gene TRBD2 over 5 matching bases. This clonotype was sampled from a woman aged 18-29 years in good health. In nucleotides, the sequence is TGTGCCAGTAGTATAGGGGGAGAGGAGACCCAGTACTTC. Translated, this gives CASSIGGEETQYF.